The rows below give T cell receptor beta chains drawn from one sample of a study of pediatric ulcerative colitis. Generated by immunoSEQ multiplex PCR, the TCRdb table keeps only in-frame clones and is missing some. The sample holds 55,000 to 65,000 clones; 77% are singletons and the top ten take around 5.3%. Sequenced sample: blood. Source of these receptors: a boy younger than 18 with moderate ulcerative colitis. CDR3s include the opening cysteine and the closing phenylalanine or tryptophan. Fields, in order: D gene, clone size, J gene, V gene, CDR3 DNA, CDR3 protein. The D gene is left open where the match is weak. Clone size is shown for a subset of rows, as once, few, many or a class of expanded clone.

D: TRBD1; size: NA; J: TRBJ1-2; V: TRBV7-3; DNA: TGTGCCAGCAGCCCGGGAGGGGGCCAAACCTTC; CDR3: CASSPGGGQTF
D: NA; size: NA; J: TRBJ1-6; V: TRBV18; DNA: TGTGCCAGCTCACCCGCCGACAGACTCAATTCACCCCTCCACTTT; CDR3: CASSPADRLNSPLHF
D: NA; size: NA; J: TRBJ1-2; V: TRBV6-4; DNA: TGTGCCAGCAGAACCGTCCAGGGCGCATTGGGTGGCTACACCTTC; CDR3: CASRTVQGALGGYTF
D: TRBD1; size: NA; J: TRBJ1-1; V: TRBV19; DNA: TGTGCCAGTAGTGGTCGACAGGGAGAAGCTTTCTTT; CDR3: CASSGRQGEAFF
D: NA; size: once; J: TRBJ2-5; V: TRBV7-3; DNA: TGTGCCAGCAGCTTAACGGGCGTGGTAGGGGAGACCCAGTACTTC; CDR3: CASSLTGVVGETQYF
D: TRBD1; size: NA; J: TRBJ1-1; V: TRBV6-1; DNA: TGTGCCAGCACCCCCTACAGGGGTACGAACACTGAAGCTTTCTTT; CDR3: CASTPYRGTNTEAFF
D: NA; size: once; J: TRBJ1-5; V: TRBV15; DNA: TGTGCCACCAGCATTGGAAATCAGCCCCAGCATTTT; CDR3: CATSIGNQPQHF
D: TRBD1; size: NA; J: TRBJ1-3; V: TRBV2; DNA: TGTGCCAGCATCAGGGGACAGGCTTTTGGAAACACCATATATTTT; CDR3: CASIRGQAFGNTIYF
D: NA; size: NA; J: TRBJ1-2; V: TRBV7-9; DNA: TGTGCCAGCAGCCTTGACGTCGCGGCCCCATCCGATGGCTACACCTTC; CDR3: CASSLDVAAPSDGYTF
D: TRBD2; size: NA; J: TRBJ2-1; V: TRBV29-1; DNA: TGCAGCGCCTTAGCGGGTCTCGACAATGAGCAGTTCTTC; CDR3: CSALAGLDNEQFF
D: TRBD2; size: NA; J: TRBJ2-3; V: TRBV5-1; DNA: TGCGCCAGCAGTCTATCCGGGACTAGCGGGGGCACAGATACGCAGTATTTT; CDR3: CASSLSGTSGGTDTQYF
D: NA; size: NA; J: TRBJ1-6; V: TRBV30; DNA: TGTGCCTGGAGTGTATCGCAGGAAGGATCACCCCTCCACTTT; CDR3: CAWSVSQEGSPLHF
D: NA; size: NA; J: TRBJ2-5; V: TRBV5-8; DNA: TGTGCCAGCAGCTTGGTTTTCCCAGGGACAGAGACCCAGTACTTC; CDR3: CASSLVFPGTETQYF
D: TRBD1; size: NA; J: TRBJ2-7; V: TRBV6-5; DNA: TGTGCCAGCAGTTACTTGGACAGGCACTACGAGCAGTACTTC; CDR3: CASSYLDRHYEQYF
D: TRBD1; size: NA; J: TRBJ1-2; V: TRBV6-6; DNA: TGTGCCAGCAGCGGGGACAGGTGGAACTATGGCTACACCTTC; CDR3: CASSGDRWNYGYTF
D: NA; size: NA; J: TRBJ1-2; V: TRBV30; DNA: TGTGCCTGGACCTTACAGGGCTATGGCTACACCTTC; CDR3: CAWTLQGYGYTF
D: NA; size: NA; J: TRBJ1-2; V: TRBV5-6; DNA: TGTGCCAGCAGCCTCGGACGAGGCTATGGCTACACCTTC; CDR3: CASSLGRGYGYTF
D: TRBD2; size: NA; J: TRBJ2-1; V: TRBV9; DNA: TGTGCCAGCAGCCCCAGTAGCGGGGTCAATGAGCAGTTCTTC; CDR3: CASSPSSGVNEQFF
D: NA; size: NA; J: TRBJ2-6; V: TRBV27; DNA: TGTGCCAGCAGTTCTGGGCAGGGCCTACTCTCTGGGGCCAACGTCCTGACTTTC; CDR3: CASSSGQGLLSGANVLTF
D: TRBD1; size: NA; J: TRBJ2-3; V: TRBV29-1; DNA: TGCAGCGCCAGGACAGGGGACACAGATACGCAGTATTTT; CDR3: CSARTGDTDTQYF
D: NA; size: NA; J: TRBJ2-1; V: TRBV5-4; DNA: TGTGCCAGCAGCCTGAATCCCGGGACTGCATTTATCTCCTACAATGAGCAGTTCTTC; CDR3: CASSLNPGTAFISYNEQFF
D: NA; size: NA; J: TRBJ1-5; V: TRBV10-2; DNA: TGCGCCAGCAGTGAGTATGGCAATCAGCCCCAGCATTTT; CDR3: CASSEYGNQPQHF
D: NA; size: few; J: TRBJ2-5; V: TRBV18; DNA: TGTGCCAGCTCACCAGTGGGAGAGACCCAGTACTTC; CDR3: CASSPVGETQYF
D: NA; size: NA; J: TRBJ1-5; V: TRBV2; DNA: TGTGCCAGCGAGCACGGACAGCCTCGAGGTAATCAGCCCCAGCATTTT; CDR3: CASEHGQPRGNQPQHF
D: NA; size: once; J: TRBJ1-1; V: TRBV9; DNA: TGTGCCAGCAGCGTACGTCCCGGGGGGGGGACTGAAGCTTTCTTT; CDR3: CASSVRPGGGTEAFF
D: NA; size: NA; J: TRBJ2-5; V: TRBV9; DNA: TGTGCCAGCAGCCACGGACACAAACAAGAGACCCAGTACTTC; CDR3: CASSHGHKQETQYF
D: NA; size: once; J: TRBJ2-3; V: TRBV7-3; DNA: TGTGCCAGCAGGGGGAGCACAGATACGCAGTATTTT; CDR3: CASRGSTDTQYF
D: NA; size: NA; J: TRBJ2-7; V: TRBV5-1; DNA: TGCGCCAGCAGCCCGAGACAGGTGACCTACGAGCAGTACTTC; CDR3: CASSPRQVTYEQYF
D: NA; size: once; J: TRBJ2-7; V: TRBV5-5; DNA: TGTGCCAGCAGCATAAATCTGAGGTGGTACGAGCAGTACTTC; CDR3: CASSINLRWYEQYF
D: TRBD1; size: few; J: TRBJ2-7; V: TRBV2; DNA: TGTGCCAGCAGCAACAGGGGCTACGAGCAGTACTTC; CDR3: CASSNRGYEQYF
D: NA; size: NA; J: TRBJ2-1; V: TRBV7-9; DNA: TGTGCCAGCAGCTCGCTTTCGGGACGCCCGATTCAGTTCTTC; CDR3: CASSSLSGRPIQFF
D: TRBD2; size: NA; J: TRBJ2-1; V: TRBV5-1; DNA: TGCGCCAGCAGTCTTAGCGGGAACGGGAATGAGCAGTTCTTC; CDR3: CASSLSGNGNEQFF
D: NA; size: few; J: TRBJ1-1; V: TRBV6-5; DNA: TGTGCCAGCAGACAGGGAATGGCCACTGAAGCTTTCTTT; CDR3: CASRQGMATEAFF
D: TRBD1; size: NA; J: TRBJ2-5; V: TRBV4-2; DNA: TGTGCCAGCAGCCCCACCTCGACAGGGAGCGAGACCCAGTACTTC; CDR3: CASSPTSTGSETQYF
D: TRBD2; size: NA; J: TRBJ2-5; V: TRBV7-8; DNA: TGTGCCAGCAGCTTAAGGGGAGGGGAGACCCAGTACTTC; CDR3: CASSLRGGETQYF
D: TRBD1; size: NA; J: TRBJ1-1; V: TRBV19; DNA: TGTGCCAGTAGTCCTCGACAGGGGGGAAACACTGAAGCTTTCTTT; CDR3: CASSPRQGGNTEAFF
D: NA; size: NA; J: TRBJ1-3; V: TRBV25-1; DNA: TGTGCCAGCAGAGAACGGGGAAACACCATATATTTT; CDR3: CASRERGNTIYF